A single sample is the source of the 28 T cell receptor beta chains below, sequenced in a study of shared clonotypes between healthy human individuals. Profiling relied on immunoSEQ multiplex PCR, and the TCRdb table lists in-frame clones only, not all of them. The sample records hundreds of thousands of clones, about 96% being singletons. Source material: naive CD4+ T cells sorted from blood. Subset of the sample: CD45RA+ positively selected. All receptors come from a woman between 25 and 40 years old in good health.

The chain recombines TRBV5-4 with TRBJ2-3; D is ambiguous. This CDR3 is 17 amino acids long. V was trimmed by 3 bases and J by 1 base, leaving 18 bases between them. Per germline, CDR1 SGHNT and CDR2 YYREEE (reference sequence). For the CDR3, the DNA is TGTGCCAGCAGCTGGCCGTTGGGTTCTTCTGGCACAGATACGCAGTATTTT. It yields the protein CASSWPLGSSGTDTQYF.

The rearrangement links TRBV19 to TRBJ2-1; a possible D gene is TRBD2 (5 bases). This CDR3 spans 14 amino acids. Germline V CDR1 and CDR2: LNHDA, SQIVND (reference sequence). With 3 bases removed from V and 4 bases from J, the gap between germline ends came to 10 bases. CDR3 sequence reads: CASSITGKYNEQFF. Written as DNA, the CDR3 is TGTGCCAGTAGTATCACCGGGAAATACAATGAGCAGTTCTTC.

The genes are TRBV27 and TRBJ2-1, with 10 bases that match TRBD2. The J segment lost 4 bases and the V segment lost 5 bases, leaving 5 bases of the junction unmatched. Germline V gene data show CDR1 as MNHEY and CDR2 as SMNVEV (reference sequence). The CDR3 length is 15 residues. CDR3 DNA sequence: TGTGCCAGCAGTCCCCGACTAGCGGGTTACAATGAGCAGTTCTTC. Its protein is CASSPRLAGYNEQFF.

The genes are TRBV5-1 and TRBJ2-3; D gene unclear. Deletions cut 1 base from V and 0 bases from J, with 9 bases between. Per germline, CDR1 SGHRS and CDR2 YFSETQ. This CDR3 is 15 amino acids long. The CDR3 nucleotides read TGCGCCAGCAGCTTGCAAGATACAAGCACAGATACGCAGTATTTT. It yields the protein CASSLQDTSTDTQYF.

V and J are TRBV30 and TRBJ2-3; D is uncertain. V was cut by 1 base and J by 4 bases, with 9 bases left in between. Germline V gives CDR1 GTSNPN, CDR2 SVGIG (reference sequence). The CDR3 spans 13 residues. The CDR3 nucleotides are TGTGCCTGGAGTGCTCTAGTATCAGATACGCAGTATTTT. Translation gives CAWSALVSDTQYF. The complete variable domain, with remaining parts taken from reference TRBV30 and TRBJ2-3, reads SQTIHQWPATLVQPVGSPLSLECTVEGTSNPNLYWYRQAAGRGLQLLFYSVGIGQISSEVPQNLSASRPQDRQFILSSKKLLLSDSGFYLCAWSALVSDTQYFGPGTRLTVL.

The chain carries TRBV4-1 and TRBJ1-2; 7 nucleotides line up with TRBD1. V was clipped by 2 bases and J by 3 bases; unmatched bases: 6. The CDR3 is 15 residues long. CDR1 and CDR2 from the germline V gene are MGHRA and YSYEKL. The DNA for the CDR3 is TGCGCCAGCAGCCAATATTTGGGACAGTACTATGGCTACACCTTC. The encoded protein is CASSQYLGQYYGYTF.

The chain employs TRBV19 and TRBJ2-1, with D maybe TRBD1 (5 bases). The germline V gene encodes CDR1 LNHDA and CDR2 SQIVND (reference sequence). Trimming pared 6 bases from V and 7 bases from J, leaving 22 bases between. This CDR3 is built from 16 residues. CDR3 sequence: CASSAGYRRSVNEQFF. CDR3 bases: TGTGCCAGTAGCGCAGGGTATAGGCGAAGTGTAAATGAGCAGTTCTTC. The entire variable domain, with the rest obtained from reference TRBV19 and TRBJ2-1, is as follows: DGGITQSPKYLFRKEGQNVTLSCEQNLNHDAMYWYRQDPGQGLRLIYYSQIVNDFQKGDIAEGYSVSREKKESFPLTVTSAQKNPTAFYLCASSAGYRRSVNEQFFGPGTRLTVL.

This CDR3 reads CASSYRDSTDTQYF. The CDR3 DNA reads TGTGCCAGCAGCTACAGGGACAGCACAGATACGCAGTATTTT. This chain links TRBV7-8 with TRBJ2-3, with D tentatively TRBD1 (6 bases). The CDR3 length is 14 residues. Germline CDR1 reads SGHVS; CDR2 reads FQNEAQ. V was trimmed by 4 bases and J by 0 bases, leaving 8 bases between them.

The DNA for the CDR3 is TGTGCCAGCAGTAAAAGACAGAGGACAACGGATTACAGGTCCTACGAGCAGTACTTC. Translation gives CASSKRQRTTDYRSYEQYF. The rearrangement uses TRBV5-4 and TRBJ2-7, with D possibly being TRBD1 (5 bases). Trimming took off 5 bases at V and 1 base at J, with 28 bases between the two ends. This CDR3 comprises 19 residues. The germline CDR1 and CDR2 sequences are SGHNT and YYREEE (reference sequence).

The rearrangement uses TRBV6-6 and TRBJ1-2; 8 nucleotides align to TRBD1. CDR3 length equals 14 residues. The trim removed 6 bases at V and 4 bases at J, leaving 7 bases unmatched. Germline V lookup: CDR1 MNHNY, CDR2 SVGAGI (reference sequence). In DNA, the CDR3 is TGTGCCAGCAGCCTTGGACAGGGCGGCTATGGCTACACCTTC. This translates into CASSLGQGGYGYTF.

This clone was counted a single time. This chain connects TRBV21-1 to TRBJ2-1. TRBV21-1 is termed a pseudogene. This CDR3 is built from 14 residues. The CDR3 protein is CASSLRTELVEQFF. CDR3 DNA sequence: TGTGCCAGCAGCCTTCGGACGGAGTTAGTTGAGCAGTTCTTC.

The chain carries TRBV5-1 and TRBJ2-5, with 9 bases that match TRBD1. This CDR3 region has 14 residues. Trimming removed 2 bases from V and 5 bases from J; junction bases left unmatched: 4. Germline V lookup: CDR1 SGHRS, CDR2 YFSETQ. The CDR3 reads CASSFGTGWETQYF. The CDR3 nucleotides read TGCGCCAGCAGCTTCGGGACAGGGTGGGAGACCCAGTACTTC.

V and J are TRBV28 and TRBJ2-7; TRBD1 matches 8 bases. The CDR3 is 14 residues long. With 8 bases clipped from V and 2 bases from J, the junction kept 8 bases outside the gene matches. Germline assignment: CDR1 MDHEN and CDR2 SYDVKM. The CDR3 sequence: CASQGQGPTYEQYF. CDR3 bases: TGTGCCAGCCAAGGACAGGGTCCCACCTACGAGCAGTACTTC.

This clone has a single count. J is TRBJ2-2 and V is TRBV2; TRBD2 matches 13 bases. The CDR3 extends over 21 amino acids. Germline assignment: CDR1 SNHLY and CDR2 FYNNEI. V trimming: 8 bases; J trimming: 0 bases; junction bases outside the gene matches: 18. Written as DNA, the CDR3 is TGTGCCAGCCAAACCCCGGGACTAGCGGGAAACGTGGGCCCGAACACCGGGGAGCTGTTTTTT. Its translation is CASQTPGLAGNVGPNTGELFF.

This clone was detected once. V is TRBV28 and J is TRBJ2-2, with 11 bases matching TRBD2. V lost 6 bases, J lost 5 bases, and 5 bases stayed unmatched. CDR1 MDHEN and CDR2 SYDVKM come from the germline V gene. CDR3 length: 15 residues. CDR3 in DNA: TGTGCCAGCAGGGCGGGACTAGCGGAAACCGGGGAGCTGTTTTTT. Residues: CASRAGLAETGELFF.

CDR3 DNA sequence: TGTGCCAGCAGCAGGACTAGCGGGTACCAAGAGACCCAGTACTTC. Its translation: CASSRTSGYQETQYF. V gene TRBV7-2 combines with J gene TRBJ2-5; 11 positions match TRBD2. The CDR3 runs to 15 residues. Per germline, CDR1 SGHTA and CDR2 FQGNSA. V trimming: 5 bases; J trimming: 0 bases; junction bases outside the gene matches: 2.

V and J are TRBV5-1 and TRBJ2-5, with 14 bases fitting TRBD2. Trimming at V came to 7 bases and at J to 3 bases, leaving 2 bases not matched to a gene. Germline lookup yields CDR1 SGHRS and CDR2 YFSETQ. CDR3 length: 14 amino acids. CDR3: CASEGLAGEETQYF. The CDR3 DNA is TGCGCCAGCGAGGGACTAGCGGGAGAAGAGACCCAGTACTTC.

The V and J genes are TRBV11-2 and TRBJ2-1, with a weak D call TRBD2 (5 bases). CDR3 size: 14 residues. Germline V lookup: CDR1 SGHAT, CDR2 FQNNGV. The V and J ends lost 1 base and 9 bases respectively, with 13 bases between them. The DNA for the CDR3 is TGTGCCAGCAGCTTAGTTCTTAGCGTAGGTGAGCAGTTCTTC. Its protein is CASSLVLSVGEQFF.

The J gene is TRBJ2-3, the V gene TRBV30; D unresolved. This CDR3 is 14 amino acids long. V shed 6 bases and J shed 4 bases, with 17 bases lying between them. CDR1 and CDR2 (germline): GTSNPN, SVGIG (reference sequence). The CDR3 reads CACEAGSRADTQYF. The CDR3 DNA follows: TGTGCCTGCGAGGCAGGCTCCCGCGCAGATACGCAGTATTTT.

The genes are TRBV4-2 and TRBJ2-5; TRBD2 matches 14 bases. The V segment lost 1 base and the J segment 7 bases; nucleotides outside the gene matches: 8. From germline, CDR1 is LGHNA and CDR2 YNFKEQ. The CDR3 totals 17 residues. CDR3 residues: CASSQVTSGRASGTQYF. CDR3 DNA sequence: TGTGCCAGCAGCCAAGTGACTAGCGGGAGGGCTAGTGGGACCCAGTACTTC.

Here the CDR3 DNA reads TGTGCCAGCTCACGGCAGGGGGTATACAATGAGCAGTTCTTC. Its translation: CASSRQGVYNEQFF. The chain uses TRBV18 and TRBJ2-1; 7 nucleotides align to TRBD1. Germline assignment: CDR1 KGHSH and CDR2 LQKENI. J gave up 4 bases and V 4 bases, and 4 bases lay outside the gene matches. The CDR3 spans 14 residues.

The J gene is TRBJ2-7, the V gene TRBV28, with a weak D call TRBD1 (6 bases). V shed 7 bases and J shed 3 bases, with 10 bases lying between them. CDR3 length: 12 amino acids. CDR1 MDHEN and CDR2 SYDVKM come from the germline V gene. CDR3 region: CASTGEIYEQYF. The CDR3 coding sequence is TGTGCCAGCACAGGGGAGATCTACGAGCAGTACTTC.

J is TRBJ2-3 and V is TRBV5-8, with 9 bases lining up with TRBD2. J gave up 1 base and V 4 bases, and 4 bases lay outside the gene matches. CDR1 SGHTS and CDR2 YDEGEE come from the germline V gene. The CDR3 has 15 residues. The CDR3 DNA follows: TGTGCCAGCAGCCCAGGACTAGCGCGCACAGATACGCAGTATTTT. Translated, it gives CASSPGLARTDTQYF.

The V call is TRBV5-1, the J call TRBJ2-1; no clear D. CDR3 size: 14 residues. Germline CDR1 is SGHRS and CDR2 is YFSETQ. Trimming took off 5 bases at V and 7 bases at J, with 16 bases between the two ends. The DNA of the CDR3 is TGCGCCAGCAGTTACATACTGCTTACTAATGAGCAGTTCTTC. Translated: CASSYILLTNEQFF.

The V call is TRBV19, the J call TRBJ2-3; TRBD2 is a possible D gene (5 bases). The germline V gene encodes CDR1 LNHDA and CDR2 SQIVND (reference sequence). The CDR3 sequence is 15 residues long. Trimming removed 3 bases from V and 0 bases from J, with 10 bases in between. CDR3 sequence reads: CASSIRGFSTDTQYF. DNA for the CDR3: TGTGCCAGTAGTATTCGGGGATTTAGCACAGATACGCAGTATTTT.

J is TRBJ2-7 and V is TRBV6-6; 8 bases are shared with TRBD2. Germline V gene lookup returns CDR1 MNHNY and CDR2 SVGAGI (reference sequence). The junction had 11 bases not matched to a gene; V was cut back by 6 bases and J by 1 base. The CDR3 runs to 16 residues. CDR3 bases: TGTGCCAGCAGCCCCCTTGGACTAGCTCTATCCTACGAGCAGTACTTC. It specifies CASSPLGLALSYEQYF.

This clone showed up just a few times. This chain uses TRBV7-9 with TRBJ1-1; D is ambiguous. CDR1 and CDR2 from the germline V gene are SEHNR and FQNEAQ (reference sequence). The CDR3 has 13 residues. The V gene lost 5 bases and the J gene lost 6 bases, with 13 bases spanning the gap. CDR3 in amino acids: CASSGLGWAEAFF. DNA of the CDR3: TGTGCCAGCAGCGGGCTGGGTTGGGCTGAAGCTTTCTTT.

This chain joins TRBV18 and TRBJ2-1; maybe TRBD1 (6 bases). V was cut by 1 base and J by 10 bases, with 11 bases left in between. This CDR3 has 13 residues. The germline V gene has CDR1 KGHSH and CDR2 LQKENI. This CDR3 is CASSPQQGYEQFF. CDR3 DNA sequence: TGTGCCAGCTCACCACAGCAGGGGTACGAGCAGTTCTTC.